This passage covers 19 T cell receptor beta chains from one sample sequenced in a study of T-cell memory formation after mild COVID-19. TCRdb itself ran the 5' RACE reads through MiXCR, one entry per CDR3 protein. This table holds 150,000 to 200,000 distinct CDR3 sequences, approximately 10% found once. The material sequenced was PBMCs or a T cell subset sorted from them (not recorded which). The receptor source for this set is a man aged 18 to 35 who had mild COVID-19 (a few samples of this study predate the infection). Cell type and time point are not known.

Concerning this clonotype: One end of the junction fails to match germline, which may point to a read error. The genes are TRBV7-2 and TRBJ2-1; no reliable D call. The germline CDR1 and CDR2 sequences are SGHTA and FQGNSA. The CDR3 is 12 residues long. CDR3 coding DNA: TGTGCCAGCAGGTTAGATATGAATGAGCAGTTCTTC. As protein: CASRLDMNEQFF.

This clonotype has only a few counts. The chain joins TRBV5-1 to TRBJ1-1, with D possibly matching TRBD1 (6 bases). Germline-derived CDR1 and CDR2 are SGHRS and YFSETQ. Trimming removed 0 bases from V and 1 base from J, with 7 bases in between. This CDR3 comprises 14 residues. The CDR3 DNA reads as TGCGCCAGCAGCTTGGGGACAGAGAACACTGAAGCTTTCTTT. This codes for CASSLGTENTEAFF.

A few counts support this clonotype. The chain links TRBV4-3 to TRBJ1-4; maybe TRBD1 (5 bases). This CDR3 spans 13 amino acids. CDR1 and CDR2 from the germline V gene are LGHNA and YSLEER. V lost 0 bases and J lost 8, with 7 bases in between. The CDR3 DNA reads TGCGCCAGCAGCCAAGATTGGGGGGAAAAACTGTTTTTT. Translated: CASSQDWGEKLFF.

This clonotype was counted a few times. V is TRBV5-5 and J is TRBJ1-6, with D unclear. Germline CDR1 is SGHKS and CDR2 is YYEKEE (reference sequence). The germline V and J ends were trimmed by 3 bases and 7 bases, with 14 bases remaining between them. The CDR3 length is 15 residues. The CDR3 spells CASSSLGSGNSPLHF. The CDR3 DNA reads TGTGCCAGCAGCTCTCTGGGCTCCGGGAATTCACCCCTCCACTTT. The full variable domain, with the rest looked up from reference TRBV5-5 and TRBJ1-6, is DAGVTQSPTHLIKTRGQQVTLRCSPISGHKSVSWYQQVLGQGPQFIFQYYEKEERGRGNFPDRFSARQFPNYSSELNVNALLLGDSALYLCASSSLGSGNSPLHFGNGTRLTVT.

The V and J genes are TRBV7-9 and TRBJ1-1; D unresolved. CDR1 and CDR2 from the germline V gene are SEHNR and FQNEAQ (reference sequence). Deletions cut 7 bases from V and 7 bases from J, with 16 bases between. The CDR3 is 13 residues long. CDR3 DNA sequence: TGTGCCAGCACCGTCGAGCGCCGAGGTGAAGCTTTCTTT. It specifies CASTVERRGEAFF.

This chain joins TRBV4-2 and TRBJ2-7, with 8 bases identical to TRBD2. CDR3 length: 16 amino acids. The germline V gene has CDR1 LGHNA and CDR2 YNFKEQ. With V trimmed by 2 bases and J by 0 bases, 6 bases remained unmatched. Written as DNA, the CDR3 is TGTGCCAGCAGCCAAACTAGCGGCAGTAGCTCCTACGAGCAGTACTTC. Amino acids: CASSQTSGSSSYEQYF.

This clonotype occurred a few times. This sequence joins TRBV5-1 and TRBJ1-1; D is unclear. Germline CDR1 reads SGHRS; CDR2 reads YFSETQ. The CDR3 contains 16 residues. V was clipped by 0 bases and J by 10 bases, with 22 bases between them. CDR3 coding DNA: TGCGCCAGCAGCTTGGAGGTAGGGTGGAGCCCCCGCGGAGCTTTCTTT. Protein: CASSLEVGWSPRGAFF.

The chain couples TRBV2 to TRBJ1-1; weak D call: TRBD1 (5 bases). The CDR3 totals 13 residues. CDR1 is SNHLY and CDR2 is FYNNEI in the germline V gene. The V gene lost 3 bases and the J gene lost 1 base, with 6 bases spanning the gap. The chain's CDR3 is CASSDQGNTEAFF. The CDR3 region has the DNA TGTGCCAGCAGTGACCAGGGGAACACTGAAGCTTTCTTT.

In its sample, this clonotype was seen a few times. This rearrangement joins TRBV7-2 to TRBJ2-3; 11 bases are shared with TRBD2. Unmatched junction bases numbered 2, after V lost 3 bases and J lost 0 bases. The CDR3 length is 16 residues. The germline V gene has CDR1 SGHTA and CDR2 FQGNSA. In nucleotides, the CDR3 is TGTGCCAGCAGCTTCCGACTAGCGGGGAGCACAGATACGCAGTATTTT. Protein product: CASSFRLAGSTDTQYF. Full variable domain (rest looked up from reference TRBV7-2 and TRBJ2-3): GAGVSQSPSNKVTEKGKDVELRCDPISGHTALYWYRQSLGQGLEFLIYFQGNSAPDKSGLPSDRFSAERTGGSVSTLTIQRTQQEDSAVYLCASSFRLAGSTDTQYFGPGTRLTVL.

This chain links TRBV24-1 with TRBJ2-1, with TRBD2 matching 8 bases. Germline V gene sequence: CDR1 KGHDR, CDR2 SFDVKD. CDR3 length: 15 amino acids. Trimming at V came to 4 bases and at J to 8 bases, leaving 9 bases not matched to a gene. The CDR3 DNA is TGTGCCACCAGTGAGGCTTCCGGGAGGGGGGATGAGCAGTTCTTC. It codes for CATSEASGRGDEQFF.

A word on this clonotype: The junction differs from germline at one of its ends, possibly a read error. The rearrangement uses TRBV4-1 and TRBJ2-3; 8 positions agree with TRBD2. The CDR3 spans 15 residues. The germline V gene has CDR1 MGHRA and CDR2 YSYEKL. Here the CDR3 DNA reads TGCGCCAGCAGCCGTGATCGGACTAGCACCGATACGCAGTATTTT. This gives the protein CASSRDRTSTDTQYF.

V is TRBV2 and J is TRBJ2-2; 7 bases fit TRBD1. The CDR3 length is 16 residues. CDR1 and CDR2 (germline): SNHLY, FYNNEI. V was clipped by 6 bases and J by 6 bases; unmatched bases: 13. In DNA form, the CDR3 reads TGTGCCAGCAGCCGCCGACAGGGACGGGGCGCCGGGGAGCTGTTTTTT. Residues: CASSRRQGRGAGELFF.

In this sample, this clonotype turned up a few times. The chain joins TRBV7-6 to TRBJ2-7; D may correspond to TRBD1 or TRBD2 (7 bases each). The CDR3 contains 17 residues. Germline V gene lookup returns CDR1 SGHVS and CDR2 FNYEAQ. V dropped 1 base and J dropped 7 bases, with 23 bases sitting between them. The CDR3 region has the DNA TGTGCCAGCAGCTTAGTGTACAGGGGAAAGTCGGGGGGTGAGCAGTACTTC. Protein sequence: CASSLVYRGKSGGEQYF. Full variable domain (remainder filled in from reference TRBV7-6 and TRBJ2-7): GAGVSQSPRYKVTKRGQDVALRCDPISGHVSLYWYRQALGQGPEFLTYFNYEAQQDKSGLPNDRFSAERPEGSISTLTIQRTEQRDSAMYRCASSLVYRGKSGGEQYFGPGTRLTVT.

This clonotype was observed a handful of times. The chain combines TRBV7-3 with TRBJ2-5; no firm D call. Germline loops: CDR1 SGHTA, CDR2 FQGTGA. The V end lost 2 bases, the J end lost 5 bases, and 9 bases lay between the germline ends. The CDR3 is 13 amino acids. The DNA for the CDR3 is TGTGCCAGCAGCTTAGTTCCCCGTGAGACCCAGTACTTC. It yields the protein CASSLVPRETQYF.

J is TRBJ2-3 and V is TRBV6-5; TRBD1 is a possible D gene (6 bases). Per the germline V gene, CDR1 is MNHEY and CDR2 is SVGAGI. V lost 7 bases to trimming and J lost 2 bases, with 13 bases between them. This CDR3 contains 14 residues. The CDR3 loop reads CASTRLGATDTQYF. The CDR3 coding sequence is TGTGCCAGCACCCGGCTGGGGGCCACAGATACGCAGTATTTT.

The CDR3 sequence: CASSRTGAPGSPLHF. CDR3 nucleotide sequence: TGTGCCAGCAGTCGGACAGGGGCGCCTGGTTCACCCCTCCACTTT. This chain links TRBV6-6 with TRBJ1-6; TRBD1 agrees at 9 bases. The germline CDR1 and CDR2 sequences are MNHNY and SVGAGI (reference sequence). The junction had 8 bases not matched to a gene; V was cut back by 5 bases and J by 9 bases. The CDR3 is made up of 15 amino acids.

This clonotype was seen only a few times. The chain combines TRBV20-1 with TRBJ2-2; D is possibly TRBD2 (6 bases). The CDR3 has 13 amino acids. Deletions cut 3 bases from V and 6 bases from J, with 11 bases between. Germline V gene lookup returns CDR1 DFQATT and CDR2 SNEGSKA (reference sequence). The CDR3 sequence: CSARVRGAGELFF. The CDR3 DNA sequence: TGCAGTGCTAGGGTGCGGGGAGCCGGGGAGCTGTTTTTT.

A few counts support this clonotype. The chain couples TRBV15 to TRBJ2-3, with 8 bases lining up with TRBD1. The CDR3 is 17 residues long. Germline assignment: CDR1 LNHNV and CDR2 YYDKDF (reference sequence). Unmatched junction bases numbered 6, after V lost 0 bases and J lost 1 base. Written as DNA, the CDR3 is TGTGCCACCAGCAGAGATCAACAGGGGGGTGGCACAGATACGCAGTATTTT. Its protein is CATSRDQQGGGTDTQYF.

The chain uses TRBV5-8 and TRBJ1-2; D not resolved. The length of the CDR3 is 14 residues. Germline V lookup: CDR1 SGHTS, CDR2 YDEGEE. The germline V and J ends were trimmed by 5 bases and 1 base, with 12 bases remaining between them. In DNA, the CDR3 is TGTGCCAGCAGAGGAAGATTGCGTAACTATGGCTACACCTTC. Amino acids: CASRGRLRNYGYTF. Using reference TRBV5-8 and TRBJ1-2 for the parts outside the CDR3, the full variable domain is EAGVTQSPTHLIKTRGQQATLRCSPISGHTSVYWYQQALGLGLQFLLWYDEGEERNRGNFPPRFSGRQFPNYSSELNVNALELEDSALYLCASRGRLRNYGYTFGSGTRLTVV.